This paragraph covers one T cell receptor beta chain sequence. The antigen is not known. The ends were cut back, 1 base at V and 3 bases at J, with 12 bases in the middle. Germline CDR1 reads MGHDK; CDR2 reads SYGVNS. CDR3 size: 15 residues. A process of 5'RACE template switching, which added a universal primer site and UMIs, was used to make TCR cDNA. TCRdb re-called the 5' RACE reads with MiXCR, one entry per CDR3 protein. The sample lists about 99,000 distinct CDR3 sequences, roughly 5.2% occurring once. These data come from a study of T cells after yellow fever vaccination. Study-wide findings and caveats: Subsequent booster samples again held most clones from primary vaccination (96% CD4, 85% to 90% CD8).

The gene calls are TRBV25-1 and TRBJ1-1, with D maybe TRBD1 (5 bases). The receptor comes from a man younger than 35 who received the YFV17D yellow fever vaccine. Source: CD8+ T cells sorted from PBMCs, taken 10 days after the yellow fever booster vaccination. CDR3 DNA: TGTGCCAGCAGTGAATCCCAGGGTGGGTACACTGAAGCTTTCTTT. This sequence encodes CASSESQGGYTEAFF. The variable domain in full, completed from reference TRBV25-1 and TRBJ1-1, reads EADIYQTPRYLVIGTGKKITLECSQTMGHDKMYWYQQDPGMELHLIHYSYGVNSTEKGDLSSESTVSRIRTEHFPLTLESARPSHTSQYLCASSESQGGYTEAFFGQGTRLTVV.